Detailed here is one TCR beta chain. The sample originates from a study of technical replicates of blood from a few donors. The repertoire was sequenced with immunoSEQ multiplex PCR; TCRdb's copy has only in-frame clones and lacks some. The sample consists of 9,500 to 15,000 clones, 92% of them appearing once. Material: PBMCs. This sequence originates from a human donor in good health.

CDR3 nucleotides: TGTGCCAGTACCCACAGCTCTGGAAACACCATATATTTT. Amino acids: CASTHSSGNTIYF. The chain employs TRBV19 and TRBJ1-3; no clear D. The CDR3 is made up of 13 amino acids. CDR1 is LNHDA, CDR2 SQIVND, per germline (reference sequence). V shed 7 bases and J shed 0 bases, with 7 bases lying between them.